A single sample is the source of the 10 T cell receptor beta chains below, sequenced in a study of blood T cell repertoires in COVID-19. Some clones are missing from TCRdb's copy, which holds only in-frame ones; the method was immunoSEQ multiplex PCR. The sample contains about 120,000 clones, roughly 85% of which appear only once. Sequencing input: peripheral blood. These receptor sequences come from a man aged 25-45 years with acute or convalescent COVID-19.

The chain is built from TRBV20-1 and TRBJ2-1, with a weak D call TRBD2 (5 bases). CDR1 is DFQATT and CDR2 is SNEGSKA in the germline V gene (reference sequence). The CDR3 length is 14 residues. Trimming pared 3 bases from V and 4 bases from J, leaving 13 bases between. CDR3 amino acids: CSASDEGRYNEQFF. CDR3 bases: TGCAGTGCTAGTGATGAGGGTCGGTACAATGAGCAGTTCTTC.

The rearrangement uses TRBV5-1 and TRBJ2-2; the match to TRBD2 covers 14 bases. The ends lost 4 bases at V and 6 bases at J; junction bases unmatched: 11. The CDR3 runs to 18 residues. Germline CDR1 and CDR2: SGHRS and YFSETQ. CDR3 amino acids: CASSPSGTSGSSAGELFF. The CDR3 coding sequence is TGCGCCAGCAGCCCCTCCGGGACTAGCGGGAGTAGCGCCGGGGAGCTGTTTTTT.

A note on this clone: The junction does not match germline at one end; this may be a read error. The chain joins TRBV7-7 to TRBJ2-7, with TRBD2 matching 8 bases. Germline V lookup: CDR1 SSHAT, CDR2 FNYEAQ (reference sequence). This CDR3 comprises 14 residues. CDR3 protein: CASSLAAGGYEQYF. The CDR3 nucleotides are TGTGCTAGCAGCTTAGCTGCGGGGGGATACGAGCAGTACTTC.

The chain links TRBV6-6 to TRBJ2-7; TRBD1 is a possible D gene (6 bases). The V and J ends lost 10 bases and 3 bases respectively, with 10 bases between them. The V gene's germline CDR1 is MNHNY and CDR2 SVGAGI (reference sequence). The CDR3 runs 11 residues. Here the CDR3 reads CATEGVYEQYF. CDR3 DNA sequence: TGTGCCACCGAGGGGGTCTACGAGCAGTACTTC.

This rearrangement joins TRBV7-2 to TRBJ2-7; 8 bases map to TRBD2. The germline V gene encodes CDR1 SGHTA and CDR2 FQGNSA. Losses at the gene ends were 3 bases for V and 5 bases for J; bases not matched to a gene: 9. CDR3 length equals 15 residues. The CDR3 loop is CASSFSGGAFDEQYF. For the CDR3, the DNA is TGTGCCAGCAGCTTCTCCGGGGGGGCGTTCGACGAGCAGTACTTC.

The CDR3 loop is CASSRDRAGDNEQFF. CDR3 DNA: TGTGCCAGCAGCCGGGACAGGGCTGGGGACAATGAGCAGTTCTTC. The chain has TRBV6-5 and TRBJ2-1, with 9 bases that match TRBD1. V gave up 6 bases and J gave up 5 bases; unmatched junction bases: 8. The CDR3 length is 15 residues. Germline values: CDR1 MNHEY, CDR2 SVGAGI.

This chain links TRBV5-6 with TRBJ2-7, with D unclear. Deletions cut 4 bases from V and 0 bases from J, with 11 bases between. This CDR3 spans 14 amino acids. The germline V gene encodes CDR1 SGHDT and CDR2 YYEEEE. The CDR3 reads CASSPRLSSYEQYF. The CDR3, as DNA: TGTGCCAGCAGCCCACGCTTGAGCTCCTACGAGCAGTACTTC.

The CDR3 DNA sequence: TGTGCCAGCCTTTCTTTGTTTAGCAATCAGCCCCAGCATTTT. Its protein is CASLSLFSNQPQHF. J is TRBJ1-5 and V is TRBV19; D not certain. This CDR3 is built from 14 residues. Deletions cut 9 bases from V and 0 bases from J, with 12 bases between. Germline-derived CDR1 and CDR2 are LNHDA and SQIVND (reference sequence). The full variable domain, in which reference TRBV19 and TRBJ1-5 provide the parts outside the CDR3, is DGGITQSPKYLFRKEGQNVTLSCEQNLNHDAMYWYRQDPGQGLRLIYYSQIVNDFQKGDIAEGYSVSREKKESFPLTVTSAQKNPTAFYLCASLSLFSNQPQHFGDGTRLSIL.

The chain links TRBV4-3 to TRBJ2-1, with 10 bases identical to TRBD1. V lost 4 bases and J lost 4; bases outside the gene matches: 7. This CDR3 contains 16 residues. Germline V gene lookup returns CDR1 LGHNA and CDR2 YSLEER. Here the CDR3 DNA reads TGCGCCAGCAGCCCAAAAGGACAGGGGGGATACAATGAGCAGTTCTTC. It encodes CASSPKGQGGYNEQFF.

This chain joins TRBV5-4 and TRBJ1-1; 12 bases are a match to TRBD1. This CDR3 has 15 residues. The V gene end was trimmed by 4 bases and the J gene end by 3 bases; junction bases not matched to a gene: 4. Germline V gives CDR1 SGHNT, CDR2 YYREEE (reference sequence). The CDR3 bases are TGTGCCAGCAGCGCGGGACAGGGGGCCGACACTGAAGCTTTCTTT. It codes for CASSAGQGADTEAFF.